These T cell receptor beta chains were read from a single sample in a study of T cell responses to AZD1222 COVID-19 vaccine. TCRdb's table, derived via immunoSEQ multiplex PCR, lists solely in-frame clones and lacks some. The table includes some 130,000 clones, over 75% detected once. The sequenced sample was peripheral blood, obtained on day 0 of AZD1222 vaccination. These receptors all come from an adult in good health. Both conserved end residues are part of each CDR3. Each record gives: CDR3 length, J gene, D gene, V gene, CDR3 protein. A D gene is named only where the DNA matches it firmly.

length: 12; J: TRBJ2-3; D: -; V: TRBV25-1; CDR3: CASQFGADTQYF
length: 15; J: TRBJ2-2; D: -; V: TRBV9; CDR3: CASSAEQGFSGELFF
length: 16; J: TRBJ1-5; D: -; V: TRBV19; CDR3: CASSIGPGEVGQPQHF
length: 15; J: TRBJ1-1; D: -; V: TRBV5-4; CDR3: CASSFGGQGDTEAFF
length: 14; J: TRBJ2-7; D: -; V: TRBV20-1; CDR3: CSASYSVGYYEQYF
length: 15; J: TRBJ1-5; D: TRBD1; V: TRBV5-8; CDR3: CASSRGQGVNQPQHF
length: 11; J: TRBJ2-5; D: -; V: TRBV27; CDR3: CASRPQETQYF
length: 15; J: TRBJ1-2; D: TRBD1; V: TRBV5-1; CDR3: CASSWGQGAVYGYTF
length: 11; J: TRBJ1-1; D: -; V: TRBV12-3/TRBV12-4; CDR3: CASSLGGDAFF
length: 13; J: TRBJ1-2; D: TRBD1; V: TRBV18; CDR3: CASSRDREGGYTF